The text below deals with one T cell receptor beta chain. Its antigen remains unidentified. The data were obtained in a study of shared clonotypes between healthy human individuals. TCRdb's copy holds only in-frame clones and misses some; the assay was immunoSEQ multiplex PCR. The sample records approximately 500,000 clones, 90% to 97% being singletons. After removal of 2 bases from V and 2 bases from J, the junction contained 8 bases not matched to a gene. The V gene's germline CDR1 is SEHNR and CDR2 FQNEAQ (reference sequence). This CDR3 comprises 18 residues. All donors were Caucasian adults living in Nashville, Tennessee. Study-level findings and limits: There were few donors, and this limited the genetic and exposure-history diversity represented. Naive subsets, compared against memory subsets, generally had larger estimated richness values.

This chain joins TRBV7-9 and TRBJ1-6; 8 bases are shared with TRBD1. This clonotype was sampled from a woman aged 25-40 years in good health. The sequencing input was naive CD4+ T cells sorted from blood. Subset: CD45RA+ positively selected. In DNA, the CDR3 is TGTGCCAGCAGCTTACCAAAAGGGGACAGGACCTATAATTCACCCCTCCACTTT. The encoded protein is CASSLPKGDRTYNSPLHF.